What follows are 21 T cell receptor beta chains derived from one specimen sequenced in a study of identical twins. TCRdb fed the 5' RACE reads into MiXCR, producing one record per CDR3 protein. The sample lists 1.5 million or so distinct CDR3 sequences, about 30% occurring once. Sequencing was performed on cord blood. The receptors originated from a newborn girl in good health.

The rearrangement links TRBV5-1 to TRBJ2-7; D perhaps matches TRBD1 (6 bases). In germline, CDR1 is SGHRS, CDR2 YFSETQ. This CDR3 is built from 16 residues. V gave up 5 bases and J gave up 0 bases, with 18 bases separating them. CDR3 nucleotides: TGCGCCAGCAGTCGATCCCAGGGGCTGAGCTCCTACGAGCAGTACTTC. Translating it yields CASSRSQGLSSYEQYF.

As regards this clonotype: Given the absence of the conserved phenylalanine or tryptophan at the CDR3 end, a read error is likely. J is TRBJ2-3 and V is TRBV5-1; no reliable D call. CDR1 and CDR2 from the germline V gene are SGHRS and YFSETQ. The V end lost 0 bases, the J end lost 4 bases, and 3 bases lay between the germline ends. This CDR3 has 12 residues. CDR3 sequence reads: CASSLGADTQYL. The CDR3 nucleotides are TGCGCCAGCAGCTTGGGAGCAGATACGCAGTATCTT.

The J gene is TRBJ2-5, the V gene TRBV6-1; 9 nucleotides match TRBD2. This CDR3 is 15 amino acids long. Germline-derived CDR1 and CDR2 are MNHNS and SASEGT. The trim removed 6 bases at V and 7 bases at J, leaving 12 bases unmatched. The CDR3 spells CASSPGTSWGATQYF. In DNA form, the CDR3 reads TGTGCCAGCAGCCCCGGGACTAGCTGGGGTGCGACCCAGTACTTC.

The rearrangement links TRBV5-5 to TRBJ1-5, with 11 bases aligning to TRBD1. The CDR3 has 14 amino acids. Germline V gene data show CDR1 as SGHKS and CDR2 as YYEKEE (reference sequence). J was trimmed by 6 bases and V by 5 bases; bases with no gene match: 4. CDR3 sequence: CASSWGQGGQPQHF. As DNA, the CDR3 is TGTGCCAGCAGTTGGGGACAGGGGGGTCAGCCCCAGCATTTT.

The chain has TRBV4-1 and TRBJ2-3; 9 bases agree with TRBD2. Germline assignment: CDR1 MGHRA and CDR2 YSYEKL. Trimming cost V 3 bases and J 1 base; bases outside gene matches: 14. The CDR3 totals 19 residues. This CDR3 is CASSHLTSGPPFGTDTQYF. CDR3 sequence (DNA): TGCGCCAGCAGCCATCTCACTAGCGGGCCCCCTTTCGGCACAGATACGCAGTATTTT.

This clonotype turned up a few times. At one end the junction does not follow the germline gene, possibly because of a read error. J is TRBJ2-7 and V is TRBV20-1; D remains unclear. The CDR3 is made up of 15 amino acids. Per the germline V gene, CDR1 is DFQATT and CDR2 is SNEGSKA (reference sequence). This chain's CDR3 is CSGRPGLKFDGEQYF. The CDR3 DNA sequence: TGCAGTGGTAGACCGGGTCTAAAATTTGACGGCGAGCAGTACTTC.

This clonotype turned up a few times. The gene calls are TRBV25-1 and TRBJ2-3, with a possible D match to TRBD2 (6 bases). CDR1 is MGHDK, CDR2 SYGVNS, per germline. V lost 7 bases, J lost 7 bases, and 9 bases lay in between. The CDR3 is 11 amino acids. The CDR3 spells CASTGVHTQYF. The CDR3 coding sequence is TGTGCCAGCACGGGAGTCCATACGCAGTATTTT.

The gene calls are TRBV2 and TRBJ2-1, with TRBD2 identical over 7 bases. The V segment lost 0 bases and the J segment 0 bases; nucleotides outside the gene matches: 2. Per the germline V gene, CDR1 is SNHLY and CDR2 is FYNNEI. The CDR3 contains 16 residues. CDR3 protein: CASSEARGSSYNEQFF. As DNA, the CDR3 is TGTGCCAGCAGTGAAGCGCGGGGGAGCTCCTACAATGAGCAGTTCTTC.

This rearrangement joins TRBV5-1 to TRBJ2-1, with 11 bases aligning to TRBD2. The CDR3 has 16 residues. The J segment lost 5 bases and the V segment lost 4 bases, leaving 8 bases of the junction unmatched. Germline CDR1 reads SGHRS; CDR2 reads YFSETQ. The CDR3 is CASSAASGGLNNEQFF. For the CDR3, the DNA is TGCGCCAGCAGCGCGGCTAGCGGGGGGCTCAACAATGAGCAGTTCTTC.

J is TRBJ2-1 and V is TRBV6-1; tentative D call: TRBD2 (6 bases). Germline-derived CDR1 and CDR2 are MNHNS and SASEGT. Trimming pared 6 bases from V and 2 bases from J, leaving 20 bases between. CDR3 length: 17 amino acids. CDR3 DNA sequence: TGTGCCAGCAGCCCAGCGATTGCGGGATACCCCTACAATGAGCAGTTCTTC. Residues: CASSPAIAGYPYNEQFF.

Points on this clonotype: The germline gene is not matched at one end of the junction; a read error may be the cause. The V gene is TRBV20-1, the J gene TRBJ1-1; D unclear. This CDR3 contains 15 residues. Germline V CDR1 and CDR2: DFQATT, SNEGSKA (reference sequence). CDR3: CSASGHRTGNAEAFF. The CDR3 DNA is TGCAGTGCTAGCGGTCACCGGACGGGGAACGCTGAAGCTTTCTTT.

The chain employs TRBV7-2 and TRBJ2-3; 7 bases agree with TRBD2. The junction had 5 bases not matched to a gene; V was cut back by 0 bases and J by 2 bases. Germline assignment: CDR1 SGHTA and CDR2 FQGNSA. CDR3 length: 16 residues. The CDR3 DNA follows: TGTGCCAGCAGCTTAGCCGGGACTATCGACACAGATACGCAGTATTTT. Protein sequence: CASSLAGTIDTDTQYF.

The CDR3 DNA sequence: TGTGCCAGCAGCTTAGGTTCCGGAGAGGGGGCGCAGTATTTT. Encoded protein: CASSLGSGEGAQYF. This chain links TRBV7-9 with TRBJ2-3; perhaps TRBD1 as D (6 bases). Germline V lookup: CDR1 SEHNR, CDR2 FQNEAQ (reference sequence). V was shortened by 1 base and J by 10 bases, with 15 bases between the two germline ends. The CDR3 spans 14 residues.

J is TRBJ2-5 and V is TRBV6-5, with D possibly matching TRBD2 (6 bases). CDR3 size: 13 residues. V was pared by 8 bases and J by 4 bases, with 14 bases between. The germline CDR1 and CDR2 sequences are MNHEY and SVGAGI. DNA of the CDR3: TGTGCCAGCGTTCCGGGAGATCGAGAGACCCAGTACTTC. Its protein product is CASVPGDRETQYF.

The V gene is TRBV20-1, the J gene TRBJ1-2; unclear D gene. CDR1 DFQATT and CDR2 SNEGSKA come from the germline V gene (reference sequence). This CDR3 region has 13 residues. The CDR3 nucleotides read TGCAGCTCCCCCAGCCCGGGGAACTATGGCTACACCTTC. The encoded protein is CSSPSPGNYGYTF.

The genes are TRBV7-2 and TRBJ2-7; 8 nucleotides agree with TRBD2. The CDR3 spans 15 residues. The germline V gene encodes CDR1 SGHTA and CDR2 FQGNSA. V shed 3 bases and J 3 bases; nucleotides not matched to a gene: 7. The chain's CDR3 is CASSFKRGGYYEQYF. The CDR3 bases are TGTGCCAGCAGCTTCAAACGGGGGGGATACTACGAGCAGTACTTC.

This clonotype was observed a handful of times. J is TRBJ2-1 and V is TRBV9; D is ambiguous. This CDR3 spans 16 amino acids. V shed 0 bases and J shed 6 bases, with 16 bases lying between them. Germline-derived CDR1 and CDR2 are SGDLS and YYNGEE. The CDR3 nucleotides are TGTGCCAGCAGCGTAGGGCCTAGATCCCGATTCAATGAGCAGTTCTTC. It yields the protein CASSVGPRSRFNEQFF.

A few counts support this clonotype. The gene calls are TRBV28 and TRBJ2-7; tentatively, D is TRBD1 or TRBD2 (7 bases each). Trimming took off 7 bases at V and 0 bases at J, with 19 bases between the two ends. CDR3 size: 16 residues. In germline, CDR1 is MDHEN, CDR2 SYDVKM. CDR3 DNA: TGTGCCAGCAAGGGGGGGCAGGGGGGGTTCTCCTACGAGCAGTACTTC. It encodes CASKGGQGGFSYEQYF. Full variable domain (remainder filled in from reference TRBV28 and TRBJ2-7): DVKVTQSSRYLVKRTGEKVFLECVQDMDHENMFWYRQDPGLGLRLIYFSYDVKMKEKGDIPEGYSVSREKKERFSLILESASTNQTSMYLCASKGGQGGFSYEQYFGPGTRLTVT.

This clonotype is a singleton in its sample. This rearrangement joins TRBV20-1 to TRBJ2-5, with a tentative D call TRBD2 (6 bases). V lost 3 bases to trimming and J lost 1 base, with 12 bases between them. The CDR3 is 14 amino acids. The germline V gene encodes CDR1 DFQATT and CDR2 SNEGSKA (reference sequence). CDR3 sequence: CSASKRAFQETQYF. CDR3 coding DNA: TGCAGTGCTAGTAAGCGGGCATTCCAAGAGACCCAGTACTTC.

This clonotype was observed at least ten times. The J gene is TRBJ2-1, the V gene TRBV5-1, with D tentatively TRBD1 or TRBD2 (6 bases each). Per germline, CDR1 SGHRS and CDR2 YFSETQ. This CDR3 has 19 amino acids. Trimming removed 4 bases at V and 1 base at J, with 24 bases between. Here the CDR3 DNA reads TGCGCCAGCAGCCTCGGTGCTATCCCCGGGGGCCCTTCCTACAATGAGCAGTTCTTC. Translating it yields CASSLGAIPGGPSYNEQFF.

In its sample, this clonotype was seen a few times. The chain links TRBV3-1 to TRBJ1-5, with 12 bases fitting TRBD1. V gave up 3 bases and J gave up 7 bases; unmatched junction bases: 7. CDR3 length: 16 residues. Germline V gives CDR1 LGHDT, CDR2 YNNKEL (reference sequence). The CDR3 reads CASSHSGTGGGQPQHF. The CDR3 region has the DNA TGTGCCAGCAGCCATTCCGGGACAGGGGGCGGGCAGCCCCAGCATTTT.